The rows below give T cell receptor beta chains drawn from one sample of a study of T cells after yellow fever vaccination. From the 5' RACE reads, TCRdb called clonotypes with MiXCR, one entry per CDR3 protein. The data hold 100,000 to 150,000 distinct CDR3 sequences, with roughly 15% observed a single time. The sequenced sample was CD8+ T cells sorted from PBMCs, obtained 5 days after the yellow fever booster vaccination. The receptors come from a man aged 18 to 30 who received the YFV17D yellow fever vaccine. CDR3s include the opening cysteine and the closing phenylalanine or tryptophan. The D gene is left open where the match is weak. A clone size is listed for some rows: how often the clone was seen (once, few, many), or a class if it is expanded.

J gene: TRBJ2-3
V gene: TRBV29-1
clone size: many
D gene: .
CDR3 DNA: TGCAGCGTTGAAGAAGGGTGGGCAGATACGCAGTATTTT
CDR3 protein: CSVEEGWADTQYF

J gene: TRBJ2-2
V gene: TRBV4-2
clone size: few
D gene: TRBD2
CDR3 DNA: TGTGCCAGCAGCCCCCCAGGTGCGGGGGGGTTGAACGGGGAGCTGTTTTTT
CDR3 protein: CASSPPGAGGLNGELFF

J gene: TRBJ1-1
V gene: TRBV7-9
clone size: few
D gene: .
CDR3 DNA: TGTGCCAGCAGCCCTCTGAACACTGAAGCTTTCTTT
CDR3 protein: CASSPLNTEAFF

J gene: TRBJ1-1
V gene: TRBV5-1
clone size: .
D gene: .
CDR3 DNA: TGCGCCAGCAGCTTCCAGGAGAGGGGGAACACTGAAGCTTTCTTT
CDR3 protein: CASSFQERGNTEAFF

J gene: TRBJ2-3
V gene: TRBV14
clone size: few
D gene: TRBD1
CDR3 DNA: TGTGCCAGCAGCCCCTGGACAGGATATGGCACAGATACGCAGTATTTT
CDR3 protein: CASSPWTGYGTDTQYF

J gene: TRBJ1-1
V gene: TRBV9
clone size: .
D gene: TRBD1
CDR3 DNA: TGTGCCAGCAGCCCTCCTCGCAGGGGGCCGAACACTGAAGCTTTCTTT
CDR3 protein: CASSPPRRGPNTEAFF

J gene: TRBJ2-5
V gene: TRBV13
clone size: .
D gene: .
CDR3 DNA: TGTGCCAGCAGCTTAACCGGGGACGAGACCCAGTACTTC
CDR3 protein: CASSLTGDETQYF

J gene: TRBJ2-1
V gene: TRBV5-1
clone size: many
D gene: TRBD1
CDR3 DNA: TGCGCCAGCAGCTCGAAAGGACAGGGGACGCCTGGCAATGAGCAGTTCTTC
CDR3 protein: CASSSKGQGTPGNEQFF

J gene: TRBJ1-6
V gene: TRBV7-2
clone size: few
D gene: TRBD1
CDR3 DNA: TGTGCCAGCAGCCAGACAGGGTTCTATAATTCACCCCTCCACTTT
CDR3 protein: CASSQTGFYNSPLHF

J gene: TRBJ2-3
V gene: TRBV4-1
clone size: .
D gene: .
CDR3 DNA: TGCGCCAGCAGCCAACTTCCCCGACAGGGAGGGACAGATACGCAGTATTTT
CDR3 protein: CASSQLPRQGGTDTQYF

J gene: TRBJ2-3
V gene: TRBV12-3/TRBV12-4
clone size: few
D gene: TRBD1
CDR3 DNA: TGTGCCAGCATTCCGACAGGGGGCGTAGATACGCAGTATTTT
CDR3 protein: CASIPTGGVDTQYF

J gene: TRBJ2-5
V gene: TRBV25-1
clone size: once
D gene: .
CDR3 DNA: TGTGCCAGCAGGAATACAGGGTCGGCGGAGACCCAGTACTTC
CDR3 protein: CASRNTGSAETQYF

J gene: TRBJ1-5
V gene: TRBV6-5
clone size: few
D gene: TRBD1
CDR3 DNA: TGTGCCAGCAGTATCGGACAGGGGAGCAATCAGCCCCAGCATTTT
CDR3 protein: CASSIGQGSNQPQHF

J gene: TRBJ1-2
V gene: TRBV6-1
clone size: .
D gene: .
CDR3 DNA: TGTGCCAGCAGTGCCGAAAGAGGTTTGGTTGCCTATGGCTACACCTTC
CDR3 protein: CASSAERGLVAYGYTF

J gene: TRBJ1-1
V gene: TRBV4-1
clone size: few
D gene: .
CDR3 DNA: TGCGCCAGCAGCCAAGGGGAGTCGAACACTGAAGCTTTCTTT
CDR3 protein: CASSQGESNTEAFF

J gene: TRBJ1-6
V gene: TRBV12-3/TRBV12-4
clone size: .
D gene: .
CDR3 DNA: TGTGCCAGCAGTTTTAGTCCCAGGAACAATTCACCCCTCCACTTT
CDR3 protein: CASSFSPRNNSPLHF

J gene: TRBJ1-6
V gene: TRBV5-1
clone size: .
D gene: TRBD1
CDR3 DNA: TGCGCCAGCAGCCCGGGACAGACTAATTCACCCCTCCACTTT
CDR3 protein: CASSPGQTNSPLHF

J gene: TRBJ2-1
V gene: TRBV5-4
clone size: .
D gene: TRBD2
CDR3 DNA: TGTGCCAGCAGCTCGAGCGGGGGGCTCTCCTACAATGAGCAGTTCTTC
CDR3 protein: CASSSSGGLSYNEQFF

J gene: TRBJ1-2
V gene: TRBV7-9
clone size: .
D gene: .
CDR3 DNA: TGTGCCAGCAGCTTAGCGGCCTATGGCTACACCTTC
CDR3 protein: CASSLAAYGYTF

J gene: TRBJ1-6
V gene: TRBV28
clone size: .
D gene: TRBD1
CDR3 DNA: TGTGCCAGCAGTTTCCGGGACAGACTTTCACCCCTCCACTTT
CDR3 protein: CASSFRDRLSPLHF

J gene: TRBJ1-2
V gene: TRBV6-5
clone size: .
D gene: .
CDR3 DNA: TGTGCCAGCAGCCGCCGGACATCGAACTATGGCTACACCTTC
CDR3 protein: CASSRRTSNYGYTF

J gene: TRBJ2-1
V gene: TRBV6-2/TRBV6-3
clone size: many
D gene: .
CDR3 DNA: TGTGCCAGCAGTTATACTATCTCCTACAATGAGCAGTTCTTC
CDR3 protein: CASSYTISYNEQFF

J gene: TRBJ2-3
V gene: TRBV20-1
clone size: few
D gene: TRBD1
CDR3 DNA: TGCAGTGCGCCCGGGACAGGGGCATTTGATACGCAGTATTTT
CDR3 protein: CSAPGTGAFDTQYF